Listed below are T cell receptor beta chains from one sample, sequenced in a study of blood T cell repertoires in COVID-19. Clones were sequenced by immunoSEQ multiplex PCR, and TCRdb holds only the in-frame ones, with some missing. The data show under 250,000 clones, around 90% seen once. Sequencing was done on a sample of peripheral blood. Receptors were obtained from a man between 18 and 35 years old with active or convalescent COVID-19. The CDR3 runs from the conserved cysteine through the conserved F or W. Fields, in order: D gene, J gene, clone size, V gene, CDR3 protein, CDR3 DNA. The D gene is left open where the match is weak. Some rows mark clone size as missing; the rest say once, few, many or name a class of expanded clone.

. TRBJ2-5 . TRBV11-3 CASSLDGGSGETQYF TGTGCCAGCAGCTTAGACGGCGGGTCTGGAGAGACCCAGTACTTC
TRBD1 TRBJ2-3 . TRBV5-1 CASSRVSTGGTDTQYF TGCGCCAGCAGCCGGGTCTCGACAGGGGGCACAGATACGCAGTATTTT
. TRBJ2-7 . TRBV7-8 CASTEEGKDDEQYF TGTGCCAGCACCGAGGAGGGAAAGGACGACGAGCAGTACTTC
. TRBJ1-4 . TRBV19 CATRGGVREKLFF TGTGCCACTAGGGGGGGAGTACGAGAAAAACTGTTTTTT
TRBD1 TRBJ1-5 . TRBV7-9 CASSLFPTTGVGQPQHF TGTGCCAGCAGCTTATTCCCAACCACAGGGGTCGGTCAGCCCCAGCATTTT
TRBD2 TRBJ2-4 . TRBV3-1/TRBV3-2 CASSQDGLAGHPVTKNIQYF TGTGCCAGCAGCCAAGACGGACTAGCGGGACACCCGGTAACCAAAAACATTCAGTACTTC
. TRBJ2-2 . TRBV2 CATTSWGDGELFF TGTGCCACCACTAGTTGGGGAGATGGGGAGCTGTTTTTT
. TRBJ1-2 . TRBV19 CASSPLPRAGRVGYTF TGTGCCAGTTCCCCCTTGCCGAGGGCCGGGAGGGTTGGCTACACCTTC
TRBD1 TRBJ2-7 . TRBV7-2 CASSLEGQGPYEQYF TGTGCCAGCAGCTTAGAGGGACAGGGCCCCTACGAGCAGTACTTC
. TRBJ1-2 . TRBV7-2 CASSLRGWDLYGYTF TGTGCCAGCAGCTTAAGGGGCTGGGATTTATATGGCTACACCTTC
TRBD1 TRBJ1-2 . TRBV2 CASSSDRDPNYGYTF TGTGCCAGCAGTTCAGACAGGGACCCCAACTATGGCTACACCTTC
. TRBJ2-3 . TRBV1 CTPRDSFTDTQYF TGCACCCCCCGGGACTCATTCACAGATACGCAGTATTTT
TRBD1 TRBJ2-7 . TRBV5-1 CASGRGQGANEQYF TGCGCCAGCGGCCGTGGGCAGGGGGCCAACGAGCAGTACTTC
TRBD2 TRBJ2-2 few TRBV7-6 CATGGGTGELFF TGTGCCACCGGCGGGGGTACCGGGGAGCTGTTTTTT
TRBD2 TRBJ2-1 . TRBV27 CASSVTSGRAWEQFF TGTGCCAGCAGTGTGACTAGCGGGAGGGCCTGGGAGCAGTTCTTC
. TRBJ1-2 once TRBV24-1 CAISDSSNYGYTF TGTGCCATATCGGACAGTTCTAACTATGGCTACACCTTC
TRBD1 TRBJ2-3 . TRBV6-6 CASSTGANTQYF TGTGCCAGCAGTACAGGGGCCAATACGCAGTATTTT
TRBD1 TRBJ1-2 . TRBV6-4 CASSFGTGGIDGYTF TGTGCCAGCAGTTTTGGGACAGGGGGTATCGATGGCTACACCTTC
. TRBJ1-2 . TRBV5-6 CASSLVDRNYGYTF TGTGCCAGCAGCTTGGTTGACAGGAACTATGGCTACACCTTC
. TRBJ2-3 . TRBV15 CATSRARQGSADTQYF TGTGCCACCAGCAGAGCAAGGCAGGGGAGCGCAGATACGCAGTATTTT
TRBD1 TRBJ1-2 . TRBV15 CATSKTGGSIDGYTF TGTGCCACCAGCAAGACAGGGGGCTCTATTGATGGCTACACCTTC
TRBD1 TRBJ1-1 . TRBV5-6 CASSPGQRNTEAFF TGTGCCAGCAGCCCGGGACAGAGAAACACTGAAGCTTTCTTT
. TRBJ1-1 . TRBV6-5 CASSYSEGRANTEAFF TGTGCCAGCAGTTACTCGGAGGGTAGGGCTAACACTGAAGCTTTCTTT
. TRBJ1-2 . TRBV5-1 CASSLAFDYGYTF TGCGCCAGCAGCTTGGCGTTTGACTATGGCTACACCTTC
TRBD2 TRBJ2-7 . TRBV3-1/TRBV3-2 CASSQEGTSGLPNSYEQYF TGTGCCAGCAGCCAAGAAGGGACTAGCGGTCTCCCTAACTCCTACGAGCAGTACTTC
. TRBJ1-1 . TRBV19 CASSENGGFNTEAFF TGTGCCAGTAGCGAAAACGGGGGGTTCAACACTGAAGCTTTCTTT
TRBD1 TRBJ1-1 . TRBV23-1 CASSQKGQGPYPGTEAFF TGCGCCAGCAGTCAGAAGGGACAGGGGCCATATCCAGGGACTGAAGCTTTCTTT